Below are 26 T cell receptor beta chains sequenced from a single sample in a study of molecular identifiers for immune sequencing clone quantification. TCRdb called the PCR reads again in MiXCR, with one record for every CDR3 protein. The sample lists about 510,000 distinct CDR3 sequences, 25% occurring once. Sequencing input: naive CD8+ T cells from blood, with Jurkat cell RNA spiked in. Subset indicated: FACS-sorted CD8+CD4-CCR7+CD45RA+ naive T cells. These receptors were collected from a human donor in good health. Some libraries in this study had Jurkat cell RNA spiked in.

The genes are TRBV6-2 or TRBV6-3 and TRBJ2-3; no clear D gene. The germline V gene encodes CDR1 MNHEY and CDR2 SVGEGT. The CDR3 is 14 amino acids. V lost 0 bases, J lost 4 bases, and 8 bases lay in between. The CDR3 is CASSYSIGPDTQYF. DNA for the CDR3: TGTGCCAGCAGTTACTCGATCGGCCCAGATACGCAGTATTTT.

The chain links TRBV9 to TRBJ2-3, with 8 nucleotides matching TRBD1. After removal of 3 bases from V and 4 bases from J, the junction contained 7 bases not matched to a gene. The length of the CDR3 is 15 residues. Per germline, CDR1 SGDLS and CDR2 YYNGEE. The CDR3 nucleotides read TGTGCCAGCAGCGGGTGGACAGGGAGCGCAGATACGCAGTATTTT. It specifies CASSGWTGSADTQYF.

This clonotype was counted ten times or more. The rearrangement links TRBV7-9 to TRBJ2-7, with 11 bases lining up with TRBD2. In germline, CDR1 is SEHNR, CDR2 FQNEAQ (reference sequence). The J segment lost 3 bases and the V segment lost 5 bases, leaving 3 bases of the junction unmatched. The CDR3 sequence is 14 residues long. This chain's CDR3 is CASSITSGGYEQYF. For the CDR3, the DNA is TGTGCCAGCAGCATCACTAGCGGGGGCTACGAGCAGTACTTC. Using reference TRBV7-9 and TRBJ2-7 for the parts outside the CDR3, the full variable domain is DTGVSQNPRHKITKRGQNVTFRCDPISEHNRLYWYRQTLGQGPEFLTYFQNEAQLEKSRLLSDRFSAERPKGSFSTLEIQRTEQGDSAMYLCASSITSGGYEQYFGPGTRLTVT.

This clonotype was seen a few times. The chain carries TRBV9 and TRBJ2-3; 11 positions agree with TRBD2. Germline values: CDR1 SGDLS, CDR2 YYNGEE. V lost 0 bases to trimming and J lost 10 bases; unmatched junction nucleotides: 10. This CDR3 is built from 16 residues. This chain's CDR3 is CASSVVGTSGTPAQYF. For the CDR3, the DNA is TGTGCCAGCAGCGTAGTAGGGACTAGCGGTACCCCGGCGCAGTATTTT.

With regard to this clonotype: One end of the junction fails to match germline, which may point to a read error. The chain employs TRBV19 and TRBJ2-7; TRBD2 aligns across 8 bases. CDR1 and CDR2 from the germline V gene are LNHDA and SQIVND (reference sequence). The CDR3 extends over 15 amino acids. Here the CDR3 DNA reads TGTGCCAGTAGTTCATCTAGCGGGTACAGGGACGAGCAGTGCTTC. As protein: CASSSSSGYRDEQCF.

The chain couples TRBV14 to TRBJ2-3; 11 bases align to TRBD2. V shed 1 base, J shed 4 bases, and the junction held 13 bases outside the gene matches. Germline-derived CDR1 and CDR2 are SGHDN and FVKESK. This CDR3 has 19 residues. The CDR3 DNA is TGTGCCAGCAGCCAAGCCCCTCTAGCGGGGGGCCAATTCCCAGATACGCAGTATTTT. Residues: CASSQAPLAGGQFPDTQYF. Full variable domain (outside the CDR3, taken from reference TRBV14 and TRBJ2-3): EAGVTQFPSHSVIEKGQTVTLRCDPISGHDNLYWYRRVMGKEIKFLLHFVKESKQDESGMPNNRFLAERTGGTYSTLKVQPAELEDSGVYFCASSQAPLAGGQFPDTQYFGPGTRLTVL.

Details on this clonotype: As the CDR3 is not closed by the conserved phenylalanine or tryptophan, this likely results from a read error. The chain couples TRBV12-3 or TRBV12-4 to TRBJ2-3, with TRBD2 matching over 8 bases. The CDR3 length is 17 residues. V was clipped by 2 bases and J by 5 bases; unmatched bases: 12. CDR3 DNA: TGTGCCAGCAGTTTATCCCCAGCGGGGGTTCATTTAGATACGCAGTATTCT. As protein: CASSLSPAGVHLDTQYS.

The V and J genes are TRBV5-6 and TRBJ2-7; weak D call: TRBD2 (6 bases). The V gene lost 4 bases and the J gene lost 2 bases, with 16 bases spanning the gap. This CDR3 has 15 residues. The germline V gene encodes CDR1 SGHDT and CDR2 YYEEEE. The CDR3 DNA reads TGTGCCAGCAGCCCCCCGGGGGAGGTTGCCTACGAGCAGTACTTC. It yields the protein CASSPPGEVAYEQYF. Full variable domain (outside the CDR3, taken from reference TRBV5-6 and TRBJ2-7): DAGVTQSPTHLIKTRGQQVTLRCSPKSGHDTVSWYQQALGQGPQFIFQYYEEEERQRGNFPDRFSGHQFPNYSSELNVNALLLGDSALYLCASSPPGEVAYEQYFGPGTRLTVT.

The CDR3 nucleotides read TGTGCCAGCAGCCGGTCGGGGCTGGTCACTGAAGCTTTCTTT. As protein: CASSRSGLVTEAFF. V and J are TRBV7-9 and TRBJ1-1; maybe TRBD1 (5 bases). Germline V gives CDR1 SEHNR, CDR2 FQNEAQ (reference sequence). CDR3 size: 14 residues. The V gene lost 5 bases and the J gene lost 4 bases, with 14 bases spanning the gap.

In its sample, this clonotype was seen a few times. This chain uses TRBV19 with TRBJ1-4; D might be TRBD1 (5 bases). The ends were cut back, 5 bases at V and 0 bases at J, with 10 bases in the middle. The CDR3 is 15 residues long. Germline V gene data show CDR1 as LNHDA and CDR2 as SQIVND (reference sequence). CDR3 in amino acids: CASSAGFATNEKLFF. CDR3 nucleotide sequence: TGTGCCAGTAGTGCAGGGTTTGCAACTAATGAAAAACTGTTTTTT.

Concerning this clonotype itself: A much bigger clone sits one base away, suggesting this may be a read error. CDR3 nucleotide sequence: TGCGCCGGCAGCCAAGATTCCGGGCCAGGGGTTCCAGATACGCAGTATTTT. Its translation: CAGSQDSGPGVPDTQYF. This chain links TRBV4-3 with TRBJ2-3; a possible D gene is TRBD1 (6 bases). The germline V gene encodes CDR1 LGHNA and CDR2 YSLEER. The CDR3 sequence is 17 residues long.

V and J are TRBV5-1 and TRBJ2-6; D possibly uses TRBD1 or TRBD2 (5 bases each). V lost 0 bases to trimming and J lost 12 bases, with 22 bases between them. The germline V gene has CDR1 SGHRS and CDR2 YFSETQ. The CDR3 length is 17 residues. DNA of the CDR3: TGCGCCAGCAGCTTGGATCTAGCCTTCTCTGGGGCCCCCGTCCTGACTTTC. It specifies CASSLDLAFSGAPVLTF. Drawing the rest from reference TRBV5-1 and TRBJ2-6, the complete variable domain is KAGVTQTPRYLIKTRGQQVTLSCSPISGHRSVSWYQQTPGQGLQFLFEYFSETQRNKGNFPGRFSGRQFSNSRSEMNVSTLELGDSALYLCASSLDLAFSGAPVLTFGAGSRLTVL.

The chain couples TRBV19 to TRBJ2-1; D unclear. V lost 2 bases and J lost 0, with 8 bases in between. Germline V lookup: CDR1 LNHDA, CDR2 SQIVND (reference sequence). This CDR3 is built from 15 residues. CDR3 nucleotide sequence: TGTGCCAGTAGTATATCTGCGTACTCCTACAATGAGCAGTTCTTC. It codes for CASSISAYSYNEQFF.

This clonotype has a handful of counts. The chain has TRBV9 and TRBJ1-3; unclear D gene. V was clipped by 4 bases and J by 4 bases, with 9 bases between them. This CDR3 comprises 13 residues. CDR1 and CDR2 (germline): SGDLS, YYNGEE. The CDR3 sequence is CASSPFGGNTIYF. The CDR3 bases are TGTGCCAGCAGCCCGTTTGGAGGAAACACCATATATTTT.

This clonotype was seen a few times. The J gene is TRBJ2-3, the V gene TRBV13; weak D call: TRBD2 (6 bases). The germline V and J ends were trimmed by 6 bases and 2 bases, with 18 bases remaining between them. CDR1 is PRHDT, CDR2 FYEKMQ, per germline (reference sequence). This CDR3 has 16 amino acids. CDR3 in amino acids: CASRGGRNHATDTQYF. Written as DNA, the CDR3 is TGTGCCAGCAGGGGGGGACGAAACCACGCCACAGATACGCAGTATTTT.

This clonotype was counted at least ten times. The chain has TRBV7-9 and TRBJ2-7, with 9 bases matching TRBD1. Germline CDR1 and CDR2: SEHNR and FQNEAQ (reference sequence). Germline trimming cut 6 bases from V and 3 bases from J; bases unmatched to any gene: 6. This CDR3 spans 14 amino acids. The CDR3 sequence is CASSAGTGFYEQYF. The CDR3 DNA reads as TGTGCCAGCAGTGCCGGGACAGGGTTCTACGAGCAGTACTTC.

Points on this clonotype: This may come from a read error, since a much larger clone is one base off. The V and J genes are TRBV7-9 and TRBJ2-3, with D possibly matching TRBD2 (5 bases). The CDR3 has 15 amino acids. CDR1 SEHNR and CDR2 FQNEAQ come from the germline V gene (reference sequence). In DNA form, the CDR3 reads TGTGCCAGCAGCTTAGCGACGGGATCCACAAATACGCAGTATTTT. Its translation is CASSLATGSTNTQYF.

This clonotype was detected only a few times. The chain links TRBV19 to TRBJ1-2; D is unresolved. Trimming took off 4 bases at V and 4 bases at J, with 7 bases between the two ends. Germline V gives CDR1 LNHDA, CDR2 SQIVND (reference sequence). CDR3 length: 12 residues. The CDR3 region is CASSNGLYGYTF. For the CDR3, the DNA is TGTGCCAGTAGTAATGGCCTCTATGGCTACACCTTC.

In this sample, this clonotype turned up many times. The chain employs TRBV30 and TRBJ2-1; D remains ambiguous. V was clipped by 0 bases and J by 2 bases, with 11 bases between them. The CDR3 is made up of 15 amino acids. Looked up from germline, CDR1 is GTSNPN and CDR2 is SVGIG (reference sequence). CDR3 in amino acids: CAWSVSLHTYNEQFF. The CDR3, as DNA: TGTGCCTGGAGTGTTTCACTACATACCTACAATGAGCAGTTCTTC.

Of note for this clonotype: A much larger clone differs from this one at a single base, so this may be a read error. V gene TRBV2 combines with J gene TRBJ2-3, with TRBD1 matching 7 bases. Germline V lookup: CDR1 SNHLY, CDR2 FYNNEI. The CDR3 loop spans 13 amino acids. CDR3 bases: TGTGCCAGCAGTGAACAGGGGACAGATACGCCGTATTTT. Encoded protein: CASSEQGTDTPYF.

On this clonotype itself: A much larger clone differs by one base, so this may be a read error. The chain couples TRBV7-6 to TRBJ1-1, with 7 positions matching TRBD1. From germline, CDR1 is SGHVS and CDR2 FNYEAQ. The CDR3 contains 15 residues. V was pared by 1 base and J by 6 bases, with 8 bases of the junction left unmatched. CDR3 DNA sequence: TGTGCCAGCAGCTTAGTAGGTCAGGGGGGCCCTGAAGCTTTCTTT. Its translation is CASSLVGQGGPEAFF.

The CDR3 nucleotides read TGTGCCAGCAGTTTTACGTTTGGAACTGAAGCTTTCTTT. It yields the protein CASSFTFGTEAFF. The rearrangement uses TRBV6-2 or TRBV6-3 and TRBJ1-1, with D unclear. From germline, CDR1 is MNHEY and CDR2 SVGEGT. The CDR3 totals 13 residues. Trimming left V 4 bases short and J 5 bases short, with 11 bases between.

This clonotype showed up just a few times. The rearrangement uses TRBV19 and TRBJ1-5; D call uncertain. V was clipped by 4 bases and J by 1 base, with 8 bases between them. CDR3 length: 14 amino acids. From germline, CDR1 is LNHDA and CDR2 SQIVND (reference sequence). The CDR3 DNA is TGTGCCAGTAGTACCGACGGAAGCAATCAGCCCCAGCATTTT. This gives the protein CASSTDGSNQPQHF.

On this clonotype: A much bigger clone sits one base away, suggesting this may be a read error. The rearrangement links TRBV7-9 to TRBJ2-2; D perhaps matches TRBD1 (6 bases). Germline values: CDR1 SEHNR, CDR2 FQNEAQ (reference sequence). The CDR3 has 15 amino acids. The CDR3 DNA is TGTGCCGGCAGCTTAGTCGCAGGGGTCACCGGGGAGCTGTTTTTT. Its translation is CAGSLVAGVTGELFF.

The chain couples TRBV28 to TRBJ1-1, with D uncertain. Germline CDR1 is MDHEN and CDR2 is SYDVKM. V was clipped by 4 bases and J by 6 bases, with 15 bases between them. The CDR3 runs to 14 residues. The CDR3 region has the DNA TGTGCCAGCAGTTCCCGGATCAGTCCGGCTGAAGCTTTCTTT. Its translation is CASSSRISPAEAFF.

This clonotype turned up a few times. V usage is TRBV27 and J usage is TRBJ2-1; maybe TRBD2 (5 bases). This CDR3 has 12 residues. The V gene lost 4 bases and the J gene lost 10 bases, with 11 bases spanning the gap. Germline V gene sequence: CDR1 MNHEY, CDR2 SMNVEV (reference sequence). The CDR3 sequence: CASSYGSREQFF. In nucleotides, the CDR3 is TGTGCCAGCAGTTATGGGAGTCGGGAGCAGTTCTTC.